In this sample, the clone carrying this T cell receptor beta chain turned up once. What it recognizes is unknown. The data are from a study of regulatory T cells in long-lasting Graves disease. Findings and caveats of the study: Researchers reported studying only peripheral blood, not thyroid tissue.

Combining iRepertoire HTBI primers with Arm-PCR of CDR3 regions, the authors built TCR beta libraries. TCRdb reprocessed the multiplex PCR reads with MiXCR, giving one entry per CDR3 protein. The sample gives 310,000 or so distinct CDR3 sequences, 15% to 20% of which show up once; just under 30% is in the top ten. Time point reported: persistent/refractory GD, antithyroid drugs over 5 years with positive TRAb. Making the TCR library involved RNA that had been extracted from PBMCs. The CDR3 spans 21 residues. Germline loops: CDR1 SGHTA, CDR2 FQGNSA. Deletions cut 3 bases from V and 7 bases from J, with 33 bases between.

Sequenced here: peripheral blood mononuclear cells (PBMCs), sampled when the disease was refractory, from a patient treated with antithyroid drugs. The chain combines TRBV7-2 with TRBJ2-2; D tentatively fits TRBD1 or TRBD2 (7 bases each). This receptor was identified in a female donor with Graves disease. The CDR3 nucleotides are TGTGCCAGCAGCTTTATACCTATAACAGGGGAGGGGGCCGGGGAAAGCGGGGAGCTGTTTTTT. It yields the protein CASSFIPITGEGAGESGELFF.